Following are 24 T cell receptor beta chains from one sample sequenced in a study of control samples from healthy donors and cancer patients. Method: immunoSEQ multiplex PCR; TCRdb's copy keeps in-frame clones and lacks some. The sample holds about 130,000 clones, approximately 92% seen once. The sample taken for sequencing was blood. Receptors originate from a woman aged 45 to 65 in good health.

This clone was seen a single time. The chain couples TRBV27 to TRBJ1-6; 11 bases fit TRBD1. Germline V gives CDR1 MNHEY, CDR2 SMNVEV (reference sequence). V lost 4 bases and J lost 8; bases outside the gene matches: 13. The CDR3 extends over 18 amino acids. Written as DNA, the CDR3 is TGTGCCAGCAGTTCCGATAGGGCCGGGACAGGGGGTCATTCACCCCTCCACTTT. Protein sequence: CASSSDRAGTGGHSPLHF.

The chain recombines TRBV3-1 (or the pseudogene TRBV3-2) with TRBJ2-1; the match to TRBD2 covers 9 bases. This CDR3 is 15 amino acids long. Germline-derived CDR1 and CDR2 are LGHDT and YNNKEL (reference sequence). Germline trimming cut 4 bases from V and 4 bases from J; bases unmatched to any gene: 5. The CDR3 DNA reads as TGTGCCAGCAGCCCCAGCCTAGCGGGATACAATGAGCAGTTCTTC. As protein: CASSPSLAGYNEQFF.

The chain uses TRBV6-1 and TRBJ1-1; no definite D call. Trimming stripped 7 bases from V and 1 base from J, with 28 bases between. The CDR3 runs 19 residues. Germline loops: CDR1 MNHNS, CDR2 SASEGT. CDR3 loop: CASTEAISGIGVRNTEAFF. CDR3 in DNA: TGTGCCAGCACCGAAGCGATATCCGGGATCGGGGTGCGGAACACTGAAGCTTTCTTT.

The DNA for the CDR3 is TGTGCCAGCATCGACGTACAGAAGGCCGGGGGCAATCAGCCCCAGCATTTT. Translation: CASIDVQKAGGNQPQHF. The genes are TRBV25-1 and TRBJ1-5, with no clear D. V dropped 7 bases and J dropped 2 bases, with 21 bases sitting between them. The CDR3 contains 17 residues. Germline CDR1 reads MGHDK; CDR2 reads SYGVNS.

The chain joins TRBV20-1 to TRBJ1-4, with D unresolved. V lost 6 bases to trimming and J lost 4 bases, with 6 bases between them. Looked up from germline, CDR1 is DFQATT and CDR2 is SNEGSKA (reference sequence). The CDR3 runs to 11 residues. CDR3 nucleotide sequence: TGCAGTGCCCACCTTAATGAAAAACTGTTTTTT. Its protein product is CSAHLNEKLFF.

V is TRBV13 and J is TRBJ2-1, with 9 bases that match TRBD2. Germline-derived CDR1 and CDR2 are PRHDT and FYEKMQ (reference sequence). The CDR3 has 15 residues. The V gene end was trimmed by 5 bases and the J gene end by 4 bases; junction bases not matched to a gene: 6. The DNA for the CDR3 is TGTGCCAGCAGCGGGCGGGGGGGAAGTTACAATGAGCAGTTCTTC. This translates into CASSGRGGSYNEQFF.

V gene TRBV3-1 (or the pseudogene TRBV3-2) combines with J gene TRBJ2-5; TRBD1 is a possible D gene (6 bases). The CDR3 contains 14 residues. V lost 7 bases and J lost 0, with 12 bases in between. The germline V gene has CDR1 LGHDT and CDR2 YNNKEL (reference sequence). CDR3 nucleotide sequence: TGTGCCAGCACGCCCCAGGGGTACCAAGAGACCCAGTACTTC. This encodes CASTPQGYQETQYF.

The genes are TRBV28 and TRBJ2-5, with D tentatively TRBD2 (7 bases). Trimming pared 5 bases from V and 4 bases from J, leaving 20 bases between. The length of the CDR3 is 16 residues. From germline, CDR1 is MDHEN and CDR2 SYDVKM. The chain's CDR3 is CASSPHRWGGGETQYF. For the CDR3, the DNA is TGTGCCAGCAGTCCCCACCGGTGGGGGGGCGGAGAGACCCAGTACTTC.

Turning to this clone: Other DNA sequences from this sample encode an identical CDR3 as well. The V and J genes are TRBV4-2 and TRBJ1-1; 10 bases are shared with TRBD1. The CDR3 covers 15 residues. Germline assignment: CDR1 LGHNA and CDR2 YNFKEQ. The ends lost 3 bases at V and 5 bases at J; junction bases unmatched: 6. CDR3 in amino acids: CASSQARTGGTEAFF. DNA of the CDR3: TGTGCCAGCAGCCAGGCCCGGACAGGGGGTACTGAAGCTTTCTTT.

V is TRBV2 and J is TRBJ1-1; D uncertain. Germline V gene data show CDR1 as SNHLY and CDR2 as FYNNEI. Trimming removed 4 bases from V and 1 base from J, with 7 bases in between. The CDR3 consists of 13 residues. The CDR3 loop is CASSASANTEAFF. Written as DNA, the CDR3 is TGTGCCAGCAGTGCTAGTGCGAACACTGAAGCTTTCTTT.

The chain employs TRBV19 and TRBJ2-2, with TRBD2 matching over 10 bases. The CDR3 has 16 amino acids. Germline trimming cut 3 bases from V and 4 bases from J; bases unmatched to any gene: 5. Germline V lookup: CDR1 LNHDA, CDR2 SQIVND (reference sequence). The CDR3 nucleotides are TGTGCCAGTAGTATTTGGGAGCGGGGGGGCACCGGGGAGCTGTTTTTT. This gives the protein CASSIWERGGTGELFF.

V is TRBV6-5 and J is TRBJ1-1; D is unresolved. Germline V gene data show CDR1 as MNHEY and CDR2 as SVGAGI. This CDR3 comprises 14 residues. V dropped 7 bases and J dropped 8 bases, with 20 bases sitting between them. CDR3 region: CASIYIGRRVEAFF. CDR3 sequence (DNA): TGTGCCAGCATATACATCGGACGGCGGGTAGAAGCTTTCTTT.

The chain has TRBV3-1 (or the pseudogene TRBV3-2) and TRBJ1-2; D may be TRBD1 (6 bases). This CDR3 has 15 residues. Germline V lookup: CDR1 LGHDT, CDR2 YNNKEL (reference sequence). V was clipped by 6 bases and J by 7 bases, with 21 bases between them. CDR3 protein: CASSPGRGGSAGYTF. The CDR3 coding sequence is TGTGCCAGCAGTCCAGGAAGAGGGGGGTCCGCTGGCTACACCTTC.

The chain links TRBV5-6 to TRBJ2-3; D ambiguous. With 3 bases removed from V and 4 bases from J, the gap between germline ends came to 9 bases. The CDR3 is made up of 13 amino acids. CDR1 is SGHDT, CDR2 YYEEEE, per germline. The CDR3 nucleotides are TGTGCCAGCAGCTATTTCGGTTCAGATACGCAGTATTTT. It yields the protein CASSYFGSDTQYF. Complete variable domain (other parts from reference TRBV5-6 and TRBJ2-3): DAGVTQSPTHLIKTRGQQVTLRCSPKSGHDTVSWYQQALGQGPQFIFQYYEEEERQRGNFPDRFSGHQFPNYSSELNVNALLLGDSALYLCASSYFGSDTQYFGPGTRLTVL.

This chain links TRBV19 with TRBJ1-6; 7 bases line up with TRBD1. The germline CDR1 and CDR2 sequences are LNHDA and SQIVND (reference sequence). This CDR3 spans 19 amino acids. With V trimmed by 6 bases and J by 0 bases, 14 bases remained unmatched. The CDR3 region is CASSSSYRGTDSYNSPLHF. CDR3 nucleotides: TGTGCCAGTAGCTCCTCGTACAGGGGTACTGACTCCTATAATTCACCCCTCCACTTT.

The chain has TRBV7-8 and TRBJ1-5, with TRBD1 matching over 7 bases. CDR1 and CDR2 (germline): SGHVS, FQNEAQ. The CDR3 loop spans 17 amino acids. After removal of 1 base from V and 7 bases from J, the junction contained 13 bases not matched to a gene. This CDR3 is CASSLEHSGQFTQPQHF. The CDR3 region has the DNA TGTGCCAGCAGCTTAGAGCACTCGGGACAGTTCACACAGCCCCAGCATTTT.

The J gene is TRBJ2-7, the V gene TRBV15, with D unclear. Trimming shortened V by 0 bases and J by 4 bases, and 10 bases separated the two germline ends. The germline V gene encodes CDR1 LNHNV and CDR2 YYDKDF (reference sequence). There are 14 residues in the CDR3. CDR3 region: CATSRDTGPYEQYF. The CDR3 region has the DNA TGTGCCACCAGCAGAGATACCGGACCTTACGAGCAGTACTTC.

The chain uses TRBV11-2 and TRBJ1-1, with unresolved D. The CDR3 consists of 15 residues. V dropped 0 bases and J dropped 1 base, with 9 bases sitting between them. Looked up from germline, CDR1 is SGHAT and CDR2 is FQNNGV. This chain's CDR3 is CASSLDLSQNTEAFF. The CDR3 nucleotides read TGTGCCAGCAGCTTAGATCTTAGTCAGAACACTGAAGCTTTCTTT.

V usage is TRBV15 and J usage is TRBJ1-2, with D possibly being TRBD1 (6 bases). This CDR3 spans 15 amino acids. Germline V gene data show CDR1 as LNHNV and CDR2 as YYDKDF (reference sequence). V was pared by 1 base and J by 4 bases, with 13 bases between. The chain's CDR3 is CATSRGQGISYGYTF. DNA for the CDR3: TGTGCCACCAGCAGAGGTCAGGGGATCAGCTATGGCTACACCTTC.

The chain uses TRBV5-8 and TRBJ1-1, with D possibly being TRBD1 (5 bases). The V gene's germline CDR1 is SGHTS and CDR2 YDEGEE. This CDR3 region has 15 residues. The V and J ends lost 4 bases and 0 bases respectively, with 13 bases between them. The CDR3 sequence is CASSPRGQLNTEAFF. CDR3 nucleotides: TGTGCCAGCAGCCCCCGAGGACAATTGAACACTGAAGCTTTCTTT.

The genes are TRBV7-2 and TRBJ1-3; no firm D call. V was clipped by 0 bases and J by 4 bases, with 10 bases between them. The CDR3 is made up of 15 amino acids. Germline V gene lookup returns CDR1 SGHTA and CDR2 FQGNSA. The CDR3 nucleotides are TGTGCCAGCAGCTTAGCTTGGGGAGCAGGAAACACCATATATTTT. Amino acid sequence: CASSLAWGAGNTIYF.

V is TRBV10-3 and J is TRBJ1-2; D perhaps matches TRBD1 (6 bases). This CDR3 is built from 12 residues. Germline V gives CDR1 ENHRY, CDR2 SYGVKD. V gave up 6 bases and J gave up 5 bases, with 10 bases separating them. The CDR3 region has the DNA TGTGCCATCAGCCCTACAGGGTATGGCTACACCTTC. Its translation is CAISPTGYGYTF.

This sequence joins TRBV28 and TRBJ1-6; 8 positions agree with TRBD1. The length of the CDR3 is 14 residues. The germline V gene encodes CDR1 MDHEN and CDR2 SYDVKM. Trimming removed 7 bases from V and 10 bases from J; junction bases left unmatched: 9. The CDR3 sequence is CASTWDRTFSPLHF. For the CDR3, the DNA is TGTGCCAGCACCTGGGACAGGACCTTCTCACCCCTCCACTTT.

The chain joins TRBV11-2 to TRBJ1-2; 7 nucleotides agree with TRBD1. CDR1 SGHAT and CDR2 FQNNGV come from the germline V gene. Trimming cost V 6 bases and J 6 bases; bases outside gene matches: 16. The CDR3 length is 16 residues. The DNA of the CDR3 is TGTGCCAGCAGATTTATAGGGGGCCAAGGGACACATGGCTACACCTTC. Protein sequence: CASRFIGGQGTHGYTF. The full variable domain, in which reference TRBV11-2 and TRBJ1-2 provide the parts outside the CDR3, is EAGVAQSPRYKIIEKRQSVAFWCNPISGHATLYWYQQILGQGPKLLIQFQNNGVVDDSQLPKDRFSAERLKGVDSTLKIQPAKLEDSAVYLCASRFIGGQGTHGYTFGSGTRLTVV.